This record covers a single T cell receptor (beta chain). At one boundary the junction diverges from the germline segment, which might be a read error. Other DNA sequences in this sample translate to the same CDR3. The data derive from a study of cytomegalovirus exposure and HLA in healthy donors. Researchers ran the PCR with 60 Vbeta and 13 Jbeta primers. The protocol was immunoSEQ multiplex PCR, while the TCRdb copy is restricted to in-frame clones and leaves out a portion. Here the sample spans around 100,000 clones, about 69% being singletons. The receptor was derived from a human donor in good health. Sequencing used PBMCs.

This CDR3 is CASGRGSYEQYF. The CDR3 nucleotides are TGCGCCAGCGGAAGGGGGTCCTACGAGCAGTACTTC. This sequence joins TRBV6-5 and TRBJ2-7; a possible D gene is TRBD1 (6 bases). The CDR3 runs 12 residues. Germline-derived CDR1 and CDR2 are MNHEY and SVGAGI.